The 16 T cell receptor beta chains below all came from one sample that was sequenced in a study of shared clonotypes between healthy human individuals. This table comes from immunoSEQ multiplex PCR, and its TCRdb copy is limited to in-frame clones, with some not included. Of roughly 2,300,000 clones detected, under 95% appear once; the ten largest clones hold 0.37%. The sample was naive CD4+ T cells from PBMCs. Subset reported: CD45RA+ positively selected. The source is a man younger than 35 in good health. Some clones in this sample may be carry-over from other donors' samples.

CDR3 region: CASSLGVRTEAFF. CDR3 DNA sequence: TGTGCCAGCAGCTTAGGGGTTCGCACTGAAGCTTTCTTT. This chain links TRBV11-2 with TRBJ1-1; no definite D call. From germline, CDR1 is SGHAT and CDR2 FQNNGV. Trimming removed 1 base from V and 4 bases from J, with 7 bases in between. The CDR3 runs to 13 residues.

The chain has TRBV7-9 and TRBJ2-7, with TRBD1 matching 7 bases. Germline CDR1 SEHNR, CDR2 FQNEAQ (reference sequence). The CDR3 runs 17 residues. V trimming: 5 bases; J trimming: 3 bases; junction bases outside the gene matches: 16. For the CDR3, the DNA is TGTGCCAGCAGCCCAGGACAGGCGCCCGGCGGTTACTACGAGCAGTACTTC. Translating it yields CASSPGQAPGGYYEQYF.

The rearrangement joins TRBV4-1 to TRBJ2-1; TRBD2 is a possible D gene (7 bases). Germline CDR1 is MGHRA and CDR2 is YSYEKL. The V end lost 6 bases, the J end lost 3 bases, and 15 bases lay between the germline ends. The CDR3 spans 15 residues. CDR3 sequence reads: CASRGAGEGYNEQFF. CDR3 sequence (DNA): TGCGCCAGCAGGGGGGCGGGAGAGGGCTACAATGAGCAGTTCTTC.

The chain has TRBV19 and TRBJ1-5; possible D gene TRBD1, 5 bases. Germline V lookup: CDR1 LNHDA, CDR2 SQIVND (reference sequence). The CDR3 is made up of 14 amino acids. Trimming shortened V by 4 bases and J by 4 bases, and 11 bases separated the two germline ends. The CDR3 DNA follows: TGTGCCAGTAGTAGGCGGCAGGGAAATCAGCCCCAGCATTTT. Amino acid sequence: CASSRRQGNQPQHF. Drawing the rest from reference TRBV19 and TRBJ1-5, the complete variable domain is DGGITQSPKYLFRKEGQNVTLSCEQNLNHDAMYWYRQDPGQGLRLIYYSQIVNDFQKGDIAEGYSVSREKKESFPLTVTSAQKNPTAFYLCASSRRQGNQPQHFGDGTRLSIL.

The J gene is TRBJ2-7, the V gene TRBV27; D may be TRBD2 (6 bases). The germline gives CDR1 MNHEY, CDR2 SMNVEV (reference sequence). V lost 1 base and J lost 5, with 15 bases in between. This CDR3 spans 15 amino acids. The CDR3 here is CASSLLSTSFDEQYF. CDR3 in DNA: TGTGCCAGCAGTTTATTATCGACTAGTTTCGACGAGCAGTACTTC.

The rearrangement uses TRBV5-6 and TRBJ1-2; D is uncertain. V was trimmed by 4 bases and J by 6 bases, leaving 13 bases between them. From germline, CDR1 is SGHDT and CDR2 YYEEEE. The CDR3 totals 13 residues. CDR3 protein: CASSRHKTDGYTF. CDR3 DNA: TGTGCCAGCAGCCGGCACAAGACGGATGGCTACACCTTC.

CDR3 loop: CASSLHTGYNEQFF. The CDR3 nucleotides read TGCGCCAGCAGCTTGCATACAGGCTACAATGAGCAGTTCTTC. The J gene is TRBJ2-1, the V gene TRBV5-1; D possibly corresponds to TRBD1 (5 bases). V lost 1 base to trimming and J lost 3 bases, with 8 bases between them. The CDR3 covers 14 residues. Germline CDR1 is SGHRS and CDR2 is YFSETQ.

The CDR3 here is CASSESGAGGYTF. In nucleotides, the CDR3 is TGTGCCAGCAGTGAAAGCGGGGCGGGCGGCTACACCTTC. The V and J genes are TRBV25-1 and TRBJ1-2; a weak D match, TRBD1 (5 bases). The V gene's germline CDR1 is MGHDK and CDR2 SYGVNS. The CDR3 covers 13 residues. Trimming pared 2 bases from V and 8 bases from J, leaving 12 bases between.

The chain is built from TRBV2 and TRBJ2-1; 9 bases are a match to TRBD1. The CDR3 consists of 16 residues. Looked up from germline, CDR1 is SNHLY and CDR2 is FYNNEI. Trimming took 4 bases from V and 0 from J; bases not matched to a gene: 4. The CDR3 bases are TGTGCCAGCAGTGTACAGGGGGCGAGCTCCTACAATGAGCAGTTCTTC. Amino acid sequence: CASSVQGASSYNEQFF.

This chain uses TRBV15 with TRBJ2-2; D unresolved. Germline-derived CDR1 and CDR2 are LNHNV and YYDKDF (reference sequence). Trimming shortened V by 2 bases and J by 0 bases, and 4 bases separated the two germline ends. This CDR3 has 14 amino acids. CDR3 sequence: CATSRQTNTGELFF. The CDR3 DNA sequence: TGTGCCACCAGCAGACAGACGAACACCGGGGAGCTGTTTTTT. Drawing the rest from reference TRBV15 and TRBJ2-2, the complete variable domain is DAMVIQNPRYQVTQFGKPVTLSCSQTLNHNVMYWYQQKSSQAPKLLFHYYDKDFNNEADTPDNFQSRRPNTSFCFLDIRSPGLGDTAMYLCATSRQTNTGELFFGEGSRLTVL.

The gene calls are TRBV5-1 and TRBJ2-1, with D perhaps assigned TRBD1 or TRBD2 (5 bases each). Germline V gene sequence: CDR1 SGHRS, CDR2 YFSETQ. V was trimmed by 6 bases and J by 3 bases, leaving 13 bases between them. The CDR3 has 14 residues. The CDR3 region is CASTPGTSYNEQFF. The CDR3 DNA follows: TGCGCCAGCACCCCCGGGACCAGCTACAATGAGCAGTTCTTC.

The chain is built from TRBV4-3 and TRBJ1-2; D is perhaps TRBD1 (6 bases). This CDR3 has 16 amino acids. V gave up 0 bases and J gave up 2 bases, with 13 bases separating them. Per germline, CDR1 LGHNA and CDR2 YSLEER. The CDR3 spells CASSQDTQGSNYGYTF. Here the CDR3 DNA reads TGCGCCAGCAGCCAAGATACGCAGGGGTCCAACTATGGCTACACCTTC.

V is TRBV11-2 and J is TRBJ2-5; D is possibly TRBD2 (6 bases). This CDR3 spans 17 amino acids. Between the trimmed V and J ends, which lost 4 bases and 4 bases, there was a span of 22 bases. In germline, CDR1 is SGHAT, CDR2 FQNNGV. CDR3 region: CASSSRHRDFSGETQYF. In nucleotides, the CDR3 is TGTGCCAGCAGCTCACGACACCGGGACTTCTCGGGAGAGACCCAGTACTTC.

In the case of this clone: This specimen includes other DNA sequences encoding the same CDR3. This chain joins TRBV5-1 and TRBJ2-7; D uncertain. The CDR3 loop spans 13 amino acids. V lost 1 base and J 2 bases, leaving 7 bases between the germline ends. Per the germline V gene, CDR1 is SGHRS and CDR2 is YFSETQ. In DNA form, the CDR3 reads TGCGCCAGCAGCTTGACGGCACCCTACGAGCAGTACTTC. This encodes CASSLTAPYEQYF.

The rearrangement joins TRBV9 to TRBJ2-3, with 11 bases aligning to TRBD2. Trimming took 3 bases from V and 4 from J; bases not matched to a gene: 7. The CDR3 runs 16 residues. CDR1 is SGDLS, CDR2 YYNGEE, per germline. CDR3 sequence reads: CASSARLLAGADTQYF. CDR3 sequence (DNA): TGTGCCAGCAGCGCGCGACTACTAGCGGGAGCAGATACGCAGTATTTT.

The chain employs TRBV7-8 and TRBJ1-1, with D maybe TRBD1 (5 bases). The CDR3 is 15 residues long. Per germline, CDR1 SGHVS and CDR2 FQNEAQ. Trimming stripped 2 bases from V and 1 base from J, with 11 bases between. In DNA form, the CDR3 reads TGTGCCAGCAGCTTAATGGACATAGAGAACACTGAAGCTTTCTTT. Its protein is CASSLMDIENTEAFF.